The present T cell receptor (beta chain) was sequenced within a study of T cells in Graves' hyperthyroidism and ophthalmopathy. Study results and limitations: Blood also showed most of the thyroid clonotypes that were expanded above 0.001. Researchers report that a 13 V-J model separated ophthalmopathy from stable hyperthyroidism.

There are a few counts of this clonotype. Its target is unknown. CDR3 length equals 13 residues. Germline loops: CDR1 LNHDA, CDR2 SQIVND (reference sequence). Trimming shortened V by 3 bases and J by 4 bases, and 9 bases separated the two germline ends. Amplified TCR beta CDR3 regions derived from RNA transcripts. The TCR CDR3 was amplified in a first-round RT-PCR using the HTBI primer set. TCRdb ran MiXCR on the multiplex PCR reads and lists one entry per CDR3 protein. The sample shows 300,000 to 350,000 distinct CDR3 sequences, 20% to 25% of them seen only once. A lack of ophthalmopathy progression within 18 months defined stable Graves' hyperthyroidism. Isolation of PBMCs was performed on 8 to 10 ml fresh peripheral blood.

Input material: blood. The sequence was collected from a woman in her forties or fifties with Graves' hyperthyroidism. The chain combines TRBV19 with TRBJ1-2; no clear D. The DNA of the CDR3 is TGTGCCAGTAGTATCTGGGGATCCTATGGCTACACCTTC. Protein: CASSIWGSYGYTF.